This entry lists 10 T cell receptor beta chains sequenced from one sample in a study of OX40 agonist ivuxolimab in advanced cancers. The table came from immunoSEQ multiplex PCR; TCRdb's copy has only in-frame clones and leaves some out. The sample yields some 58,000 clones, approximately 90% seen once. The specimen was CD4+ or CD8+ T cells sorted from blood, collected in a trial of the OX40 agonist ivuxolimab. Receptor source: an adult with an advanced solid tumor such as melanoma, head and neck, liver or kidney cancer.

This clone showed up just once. The CDR3 DNA sequence: TGTGCCTCCCAAAGGCCAGGGGCCCAAGAGACCCAGTACTTC. Protein product: CASQRPGAQETQYF. V gene TRBV10-3 combines with J gene TRBJ2-5; D possibly corresponds to TRBD1 (6 bases). Trimming left V 11 bases short and J 1 base short, with 17 bases between. CDR3 length: 14 residues. Germline CDR1 ENHRY, CDR2 SYGVKD.

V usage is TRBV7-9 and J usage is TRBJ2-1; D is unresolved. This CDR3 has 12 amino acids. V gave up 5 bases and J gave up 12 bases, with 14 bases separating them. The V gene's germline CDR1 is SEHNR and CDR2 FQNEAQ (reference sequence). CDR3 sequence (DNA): TGTGCCAGCAGCCTCGACCTGGTTAGGCAGTTCTTC. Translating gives CASSLDLVRQFF. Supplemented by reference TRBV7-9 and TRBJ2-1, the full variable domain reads DTGVSQNPRHKITKRGQNVTFRCDPISEHNRLYWYRQTLGQGPEFLTYFQNEAQLEKSRLLSDRFSAERPKGSFSTLEIQRTEQGDSAMYLCASSLDLVRQFFGPGTRLTVL.

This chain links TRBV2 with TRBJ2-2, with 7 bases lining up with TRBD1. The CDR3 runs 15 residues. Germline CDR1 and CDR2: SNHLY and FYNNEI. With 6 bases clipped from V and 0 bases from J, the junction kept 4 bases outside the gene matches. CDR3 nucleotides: TGTGCCAGCAGCCGGGACAGATCGAACACCGGGGAGCTGTTTTTT. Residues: CASSRDRSNTGELFF.

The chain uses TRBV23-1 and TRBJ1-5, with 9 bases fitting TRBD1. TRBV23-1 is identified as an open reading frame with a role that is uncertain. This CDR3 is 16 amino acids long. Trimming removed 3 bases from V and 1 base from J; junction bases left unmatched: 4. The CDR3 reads CASSQEGTGSNQPQHF. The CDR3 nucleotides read TGCGCCAGCAGTCAGGAGGGGACAGGGAGCAATCAGCCCCAGCATTTT.

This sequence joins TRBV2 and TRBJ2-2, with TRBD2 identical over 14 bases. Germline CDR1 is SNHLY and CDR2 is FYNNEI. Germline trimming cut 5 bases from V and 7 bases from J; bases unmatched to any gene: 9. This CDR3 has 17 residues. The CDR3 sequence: CASSPGTSGSVYGELFF. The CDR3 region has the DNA TGTGCCAGCAGTCCTGGGACTAGCGGGAGTGTGTACGGGGAGCTGTTTTTT. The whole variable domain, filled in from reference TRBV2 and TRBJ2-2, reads EPEVTQTPSHQVTQMGQEVILRCVPISNHLYFYWYRQILGQKVEFLVSFYNNEISEKSEIFDDQFSVERPDGSNFTLKIRSTKLEDSAMYFCASSPGTSGSVYGELFFGEGSRLTVL.

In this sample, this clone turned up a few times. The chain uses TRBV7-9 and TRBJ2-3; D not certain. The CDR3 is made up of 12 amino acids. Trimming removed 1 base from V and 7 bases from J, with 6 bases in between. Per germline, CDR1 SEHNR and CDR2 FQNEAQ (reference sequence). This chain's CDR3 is CASSLEANTQYF. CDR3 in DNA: TGTGCCAGCAGCTTAGAAGCAAATACGCAGTATTTT.

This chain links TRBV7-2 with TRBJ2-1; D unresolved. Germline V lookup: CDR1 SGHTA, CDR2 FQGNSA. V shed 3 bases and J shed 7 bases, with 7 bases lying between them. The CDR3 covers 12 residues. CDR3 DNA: TGTGCCAGCAGCTTGATCGCAAATGAGCAGTTCTTC. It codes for CASSLIANEQFF.

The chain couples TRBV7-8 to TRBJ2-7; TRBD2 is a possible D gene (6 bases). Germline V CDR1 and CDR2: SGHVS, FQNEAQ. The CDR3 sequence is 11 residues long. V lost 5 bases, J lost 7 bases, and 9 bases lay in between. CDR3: CASSQEGEQYF. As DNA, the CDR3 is TGTGCCAGCAGCCAGGAGGGAGAGCAGTACTTC.

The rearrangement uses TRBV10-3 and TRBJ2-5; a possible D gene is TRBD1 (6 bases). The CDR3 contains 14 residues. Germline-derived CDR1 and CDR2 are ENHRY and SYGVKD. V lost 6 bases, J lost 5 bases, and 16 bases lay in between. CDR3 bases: TGTGCCATCAGCACCAAGGACAGAACGGAGACCCAGTACTTC. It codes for CAISTKDRTETQYF.

CDR3 coding DNA: TGTGCCAGTGGGGGACAGGGGTTTAGGCACACTGAAGCTTTCTTT. It codes for CASGGQGFRHTEAFF. The chain carries TRBV28 and TRBJ1-1; 10 bases are shared with TRBD1. Per the germline V gene, CDR1 is MDHEN and CDR2 is SYDVKM. V shed 9 bases, J shed 3 bases, and the junction held 10 bases outside the gene matches. This CDR3 spans 15 amino acids.